The 4 T cell receptor beta chains given below trace back to one sample, sequenced in a study of T cells expressing NK-cell markers. TCRdb derives one entry per CDR3 protein from the 5' RACE reads, leaving out DNA. Its clone listing holds about 460,000 distinct CDR3 sequences. The sample consisted of blood T cells: a sorted CD56 or NKG2C T cell subset, CD4+ or CD8+ T cells, or bulk PBMC T cells (not recorded which). Receptor source: a woman between 50 and 59 years old in good health.

The rearrangement joins TRBV12-3 or TRBV12-4 to TRBJ1-4; TCRdb lists TRBD1, though no DNA is available to test this call. This CDR3 spans 13 amino acids. CDR3 region: CASSTGPNEKLFF.

The genes are TRBV27 and TRBJ2-5; no DNA is available, so the TRBD2 call from TCRdb remains unchecked. CDR3 length: 14 amino acids. CDR1 and CDR2 from the germline V gene are MNHEY and SMNVEV (reference sequence). CDR3 region: CASSFLSGRETQYF.

The CDR3: CASQRDSYEQYF. The J gene is TRBJ2-7, the V gene TRBV7-2. Germline CDR1 SGHTA, CDR2 FQGNSA. This CDR3 comprises 12 residues.

The V call is TRBV7-2, the J call TRBJ2-2; checking the TCRdb D call of TRBD1 is not possible without DNA. CDR3 length: 17 amino acids. CDR1 and CDR2 (germline): SGHTA, FQGNSA. This CDR3 is CASSLGRGFPLAGELFF.